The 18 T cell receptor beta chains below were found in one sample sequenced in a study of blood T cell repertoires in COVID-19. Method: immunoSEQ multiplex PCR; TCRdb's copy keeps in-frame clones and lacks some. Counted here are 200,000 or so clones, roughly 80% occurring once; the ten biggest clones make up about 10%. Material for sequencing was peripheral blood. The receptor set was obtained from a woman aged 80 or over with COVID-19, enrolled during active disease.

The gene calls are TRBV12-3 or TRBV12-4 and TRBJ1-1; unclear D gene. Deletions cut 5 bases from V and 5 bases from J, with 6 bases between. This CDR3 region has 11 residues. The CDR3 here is CASSRGTEAFF. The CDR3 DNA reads TGTGCCAGCAGTAGAGGAACTGAAGCTTTCTTT.

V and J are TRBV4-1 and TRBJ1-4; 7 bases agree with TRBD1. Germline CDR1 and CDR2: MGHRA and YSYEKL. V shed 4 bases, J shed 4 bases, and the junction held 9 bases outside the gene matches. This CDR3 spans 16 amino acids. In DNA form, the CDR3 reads TGCGCCAGCAGCCGCAACCCGGGACAGAATAATGAAAAACTGTTTTTT. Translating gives CASSRNPGQNNEKLFF.

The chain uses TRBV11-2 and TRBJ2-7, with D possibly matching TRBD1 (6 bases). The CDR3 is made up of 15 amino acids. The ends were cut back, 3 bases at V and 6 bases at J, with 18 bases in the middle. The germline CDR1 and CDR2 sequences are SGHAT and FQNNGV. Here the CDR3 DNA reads TGTGCCAGCAGCTTCCCAAACAGGGATGTCCTCGAGCAGTACTTC. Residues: CASSFPNRDVLEQYF.

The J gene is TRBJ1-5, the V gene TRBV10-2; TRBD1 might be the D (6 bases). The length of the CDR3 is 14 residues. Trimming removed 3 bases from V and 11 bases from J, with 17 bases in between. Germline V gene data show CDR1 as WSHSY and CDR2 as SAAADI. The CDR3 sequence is CASSESQGLIAQHF. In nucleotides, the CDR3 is TGCGCCAGCAGTGAATCACAGGGCCTCATTGCCCAGCATTTT.

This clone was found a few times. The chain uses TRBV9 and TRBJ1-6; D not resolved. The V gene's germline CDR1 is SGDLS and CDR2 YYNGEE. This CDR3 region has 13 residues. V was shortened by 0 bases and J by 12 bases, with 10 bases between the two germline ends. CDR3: CASSVDVALPLHF. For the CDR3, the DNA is TGTGCCAGCAGCGTAGATGTGGCCTTACCCCTCCACTTT.

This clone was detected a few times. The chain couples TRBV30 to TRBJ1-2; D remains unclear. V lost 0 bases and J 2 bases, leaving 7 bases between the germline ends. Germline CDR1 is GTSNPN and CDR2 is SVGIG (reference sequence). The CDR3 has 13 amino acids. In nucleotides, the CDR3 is TGTGCCTGGAGTGTGTCCGTAAACTATGGCTACACCTTC. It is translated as CAWSVSVNYGYTF.

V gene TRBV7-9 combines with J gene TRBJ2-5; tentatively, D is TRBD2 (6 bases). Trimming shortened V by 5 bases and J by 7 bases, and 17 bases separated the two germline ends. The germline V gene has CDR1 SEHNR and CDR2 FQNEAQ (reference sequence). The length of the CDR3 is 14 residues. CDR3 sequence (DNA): TGTGCCAGCAGCGAGACTAGGGGAGATGGGACCCAGTACTTC. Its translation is CASSETRGDGTQYF.

DNA of the CDR3: TGTGCCAGCAGCAGACAGGGGGGCACTGAAGCTTTCTTT. This sequence encodes CASSRQGGTEAFF. The rearrangement links TRBV12-3 or TRBV12-4 to TRBJ1-1, with TRBD1 matching over 9 bases. This CDR3 is built from 13 residues. V gave up 6 bases and J gave up 4 bases; unmatched junction bases: 3.

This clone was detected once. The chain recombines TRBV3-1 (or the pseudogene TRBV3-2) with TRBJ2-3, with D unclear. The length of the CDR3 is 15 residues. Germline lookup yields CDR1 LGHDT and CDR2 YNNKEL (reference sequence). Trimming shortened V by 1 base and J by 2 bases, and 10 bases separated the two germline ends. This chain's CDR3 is CASSQAHVATDTQYF. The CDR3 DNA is TGTGCCAGCAGCCAAGCCCACGTAGCCACAGATACGCAGTATTTT.

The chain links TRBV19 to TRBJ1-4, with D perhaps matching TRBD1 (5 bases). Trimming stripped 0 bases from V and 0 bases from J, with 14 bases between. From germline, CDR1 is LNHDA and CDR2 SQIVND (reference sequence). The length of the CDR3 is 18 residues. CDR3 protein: CASSIDGDSPATNEKLFF. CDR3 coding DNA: TGTGCCAGTAGTATAGATGGTGACAGCCCCGCAACTAATGAAAAACTGTTTTTT.

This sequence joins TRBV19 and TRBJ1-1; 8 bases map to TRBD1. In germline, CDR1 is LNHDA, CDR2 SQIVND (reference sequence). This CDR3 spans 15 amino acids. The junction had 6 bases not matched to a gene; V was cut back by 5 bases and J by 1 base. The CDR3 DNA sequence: TGTGCCAGTAGTCCCGGGACAGGAGCGAACACTGAAGCTTTCTTT. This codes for CASSPGTGANTEAFF.

This CDR3 is CATERAPGTGKAGELFF. CDR3 coding DNA: TGTGCCACCGAGAGGGCCCCCGGGACAGGGAAGGCCGGGGAGCTGTTTTTT. This chain uses TRBV24-1 with TRBJ2-2, with 9 bases that match TRBD1. The CDR3 contains 17 residues. The germline V gene has CDR1 KGHDR and CDR2 SFDVKD. V dropped 9 bases and J dropped 6; count of bases not matched to a gene: 16.

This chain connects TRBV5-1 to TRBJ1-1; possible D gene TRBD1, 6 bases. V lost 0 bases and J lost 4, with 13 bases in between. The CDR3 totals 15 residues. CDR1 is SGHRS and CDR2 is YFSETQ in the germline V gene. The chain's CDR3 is CASSLETGLGTEAFF. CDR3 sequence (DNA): TGCGCCAGCAGCTTGGAGACAGGTCTCGGCACTGAAGCTTTCTTT.

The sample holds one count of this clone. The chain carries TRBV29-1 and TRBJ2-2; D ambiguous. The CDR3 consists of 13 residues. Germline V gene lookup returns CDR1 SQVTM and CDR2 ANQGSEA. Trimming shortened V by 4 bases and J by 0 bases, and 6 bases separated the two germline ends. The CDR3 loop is CSVGGANTGELFF. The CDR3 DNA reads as TGCAGCGTTGGAGGAGCGAACACCGGGGAGCTGTTTTTT.

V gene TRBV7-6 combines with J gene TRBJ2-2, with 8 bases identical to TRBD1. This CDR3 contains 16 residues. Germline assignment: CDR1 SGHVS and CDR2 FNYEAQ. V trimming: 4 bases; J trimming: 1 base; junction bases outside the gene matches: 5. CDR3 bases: TGTGCCAGCAGCTCACAGGGGGGATGGAACACCGGGGAGCTGTTTTTT. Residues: CASSSQGGWNTGELFF.

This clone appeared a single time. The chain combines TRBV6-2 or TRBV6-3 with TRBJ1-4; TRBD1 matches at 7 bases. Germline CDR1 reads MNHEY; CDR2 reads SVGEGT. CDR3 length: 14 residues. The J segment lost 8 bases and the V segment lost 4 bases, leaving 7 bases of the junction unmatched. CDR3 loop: CASSSGQSPEKLFF. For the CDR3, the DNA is TGTGCCAGCAGTTCGGGACAGTCGCCGGAAAAACTGTTTTTT.

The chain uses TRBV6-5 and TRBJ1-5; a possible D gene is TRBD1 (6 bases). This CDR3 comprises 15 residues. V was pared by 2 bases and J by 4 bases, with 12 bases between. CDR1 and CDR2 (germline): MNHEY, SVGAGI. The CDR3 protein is CASSYHPGVNQPQHF. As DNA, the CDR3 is TGTGCCAGCAGTTACCACCCAGGGGTAAATCAGCCCCAGCATTTT.

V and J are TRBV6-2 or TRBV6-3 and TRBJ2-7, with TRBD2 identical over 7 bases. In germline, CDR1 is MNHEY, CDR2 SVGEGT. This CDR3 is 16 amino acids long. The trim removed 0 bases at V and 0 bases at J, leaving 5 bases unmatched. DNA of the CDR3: TGTGCCAGCAGTTACTCCCTGGCGGGGGACTCCTACGAGCAGTACTTC. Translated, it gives CASSYSLAGDSYEQYF.